This paragraph reports one T cell receptor beta chain. The sample originates from a study of CD8 T cells in Susac syndrome. RNA amounts of about 0.45 to 1 ug underwent reverse transcription with random hexamers. The method of amplification for TCR beta CDR3 was immunoSEQ multiplex PCR, covering 54 Vbeta and 13 Jbeta. MiXCR, applied by TCRdb to the immunoSEQ multiplex PCR reads, yields one record per CDR3 protein. The sample shows approximately 200,000 distinct CDR3 sequences, more than 90% of them seen only once. V shed 7 bases, J shed 4 bases, and the junction held 10 bases outside the gene matches. CDR3 length equals 15 residues. In contrast to the negatively isolated CD8+ and CD4+ T cells, TEMRA cells were FACS-enriched.

This chain connects TRBV12-3 or TRBV12-4 to TRBJ2-1; 7 bases map to TRBD1. Input material: CD4+ T cells from PBMCs. This TCR was recovered from a human donor with multiple sclerosis. As DNA, the CDR3 is TGTGCCAGCATACTGACAGGGTCGGTTTACAATGAGCAGTTCTTC. Protein: CASILTGSVYNEQFF.